This entry lists 10 T cell receptor gamma chains sequenced from one sample in a study of intestinal T cells in coeliac disease. About eleven formalin-fixed paraffin-embedded scrolls, each 5 µm thick, supplied each case's genomic DNA. The TRG library came from 200 ng of biopsy DNA amplified with LymphoTrack primers. TCRdb redid the clone calls on the multiplex PCR reads with CATT. The sample has around 1,600 gamma-chain clones, about 56% seen once. The source material was a duodenal biopsy. Source of these receptors: a human donor with celiac disease.

This clone is large (0.1 to 1%) in the sample. The chain uses TRGV11 and TRGJ1 or TRGJ2. TRGV11 is labeled an ORF, and its function is uncertain. V was pared by 2 bases and J by 12 bases, with 1 base of the junction left unmatched. The CDR3 contains 10 residues. The CDR3 region has the DNA TGTGCCTGCTGGATTAGGCCGAAACTCTTT. Translating it yields CACWIRPKLF.

This sequence joins TRGV3 and TRGJ1 or TRGJ2. The CDR3 is 13 residues long. Trimming at V came to 0 bases and at J to 7 bases, leaving 6 bases not matched to a gene. The germline V gene encodes CDR1 VTNTFY and CDR2 YDVSTARD (reference sequence). The CDR3 nucleotides are TGTGCCACCTGGGACAGGCCGACCTATAAGAAACTCTTT. Amino acids: CATWDRPTYKKLF.

This clone has a handful of counts. The sample holds other DNA sequences that translate to the same CDR3. The gene calls are TRGV5 and TRGJ1 or TRGJ2. With 0 bases clipped from V and 4 bases from J, the junction kept 9 bases outside the gene matches. The CDR3 runs 15 residues. In germline, CDR1 is VINAFY, CDR2 YDVSNSKD. The CDR3 loop is CATWDRLGEYYKKLF. In DNA form, the CDR3 reads TGTGCCACCTGGGACAGGCTTGGGGAATATTATAAGAAACTCTTT.

This clone has just a few counts. This may arise from a read error, as a much more abundant clone is one base away. The J gene is TRGJ1 or TRGJ2, the V gene TRGV4. This CDR3 is built from 11 residues. Germline V gene data show CDR1 as EGSTGY and CDR2 as YDSYTSSV. CDR3 sequence (DNA): TGTACCACCTGGGATGGTTATAAGAAACTCTTT. Translation gives CTTWDGYKKLF.

This clone was seen more than once but under ten times. This same CDR3 is encoded by further DNA sequences in the sample. The chain uses TRGV8 and TRGJ1 or TRGJ2. J lost 6 bases, V lost 10 bases, and 18 bases had no gene match. Germline V gene lookup returns CDR1 VENAVY and CDR2 YDSYNSRV. The CDR3 consists of 14 residues. CDR3 nucleotide sequence: TGTGCCACTATGGGAAGTGAGAGAGCTTATAAGAAACTCTTT. It encodes CATMGSERAYKKLF.

The chain links TRGV2 to TRGJ1 or TRGJ2. Germline V gene lookup returns CDR1 EGSNGY and CDR2 YDSYNSKV. The CDR3 runs to 14 residues. Losses at the gene ends were 6 bases for V and 4 bases for J; bases not matched to a gene: 12. The CDR3 region is CATWTAVLYYKKLF. The CDR3 nucleotides are TGTGCCACCTGGACGGCCGTCCTCTATTATAAGAAACTCTTT.

As concerns this clone: A much more abundant neighbour one base away suggests this may be a read error. Other DNA sequences within the sample encode an identical CDR3. V gene TRGV3 combines with J gene TRGJ1 or TRGJ2. Germline CDR1 is VTNTFY and CDR2 is YDVSTARD (reference sequence). The CDR3 contains 14 residues. CDR3 sequence reads: CATWDSPNYYKKLF. For the CDR3, the DNA is TGTGCCACCTGGGACAGTCCTAATTATTATAAGAAACTCTTC.

Points on this clone: A much bigger clone sits one base away, suggesting this may be a read error. The chain has TRGV10 and TRGJ1 or TRGJ2. TRGV10 is an ORF; its function is uncertain. The CDR3 covers 11 residues. The CDR3 coding sequence is TGTGCTGTGTGGGCCTATTATAAGAAACTCTTT. It is translated as CAVWAYYKKLF.

Notes on this clone: An end of the junction does not agree with germline; a read error may underlie this. The sample has other DNA sequences that encode this CDR3 too. The genes are TRGV2 and TRGJP1. The CDR3 is 16 residues long. In germline, CDR1 is EGSNGY, CDR2 YDSYNSKV. CDR3 DNA sequence: TGTGCCACCTGGGACGGGCGAGTAACCACTGGGTGGTTCAAGATATTT. It encodes CATWDGRVTTGWFKIF.

The rearrangement joins TRGV2 to TRGJ1 or TRGJ2. V shed 10 bases, J shed 0 bases, and the junction held 15 bases outside the gene matches. Germline V gives CDR1 EGSNGY, CDR2 YDSYNSKV. The CDR3 extends over 15 amino acids. The CDR3 here is CATGTGYMNYYKKLF. The CDR3 bases are TGTGCCACTGGGACGGGATATATGAATTATTATAAGAAACTCTTT.